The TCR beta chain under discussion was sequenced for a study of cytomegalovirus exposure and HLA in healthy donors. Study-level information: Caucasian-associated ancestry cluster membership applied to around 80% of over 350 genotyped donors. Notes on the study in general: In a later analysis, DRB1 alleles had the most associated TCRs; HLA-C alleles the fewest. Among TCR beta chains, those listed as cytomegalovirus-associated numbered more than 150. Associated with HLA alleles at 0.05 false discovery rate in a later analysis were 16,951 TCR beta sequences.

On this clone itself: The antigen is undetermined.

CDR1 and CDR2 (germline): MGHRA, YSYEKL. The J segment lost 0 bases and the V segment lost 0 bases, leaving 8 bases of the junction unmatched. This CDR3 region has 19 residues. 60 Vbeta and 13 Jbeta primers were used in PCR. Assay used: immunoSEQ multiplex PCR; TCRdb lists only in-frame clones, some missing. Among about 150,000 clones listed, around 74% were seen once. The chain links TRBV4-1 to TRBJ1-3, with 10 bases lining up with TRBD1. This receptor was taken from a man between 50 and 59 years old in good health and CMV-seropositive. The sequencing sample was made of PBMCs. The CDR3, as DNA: TGCGCCAGCAGCCAAGAGGGACAGGGGTTGGGGATCTCTGGAAACACCATATATTTT. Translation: CASSQEGQGLGISGNTIYF.